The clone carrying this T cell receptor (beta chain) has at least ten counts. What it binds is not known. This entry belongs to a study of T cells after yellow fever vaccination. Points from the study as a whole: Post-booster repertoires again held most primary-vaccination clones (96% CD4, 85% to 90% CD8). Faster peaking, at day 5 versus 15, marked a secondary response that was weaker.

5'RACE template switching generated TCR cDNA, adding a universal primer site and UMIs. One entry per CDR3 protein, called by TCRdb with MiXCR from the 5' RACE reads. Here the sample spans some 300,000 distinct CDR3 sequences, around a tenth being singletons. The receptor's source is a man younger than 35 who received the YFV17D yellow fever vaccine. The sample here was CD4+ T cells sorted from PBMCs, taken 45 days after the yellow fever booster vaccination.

CDR3 in DNA: TGTGCCAGCAGTGACGGGGCTAGCGGGGGGCCGGGGGAGACCCAGTACTTC. Protein: CASSDGASGGPGETQYF. This rearrangement joins TRBV25-1 to TRBJ2-5; 11 bases line up with TRBD2. The V gene's germline CDR1 is MGHDK and CDR2 SYGVNS. With 3 bases clipped from V and 5 bases from J, the junction kept 11 bases outside the gene matches. This CDR3 is built from 17 residues.